This record covers a single T cell receptor beta chain. Its antigen remains unknown. Assay: immunoSEQ multiplex PCR; the TCRdb copy retains only in-frame clones and omits some. The data contain about 120,000 clones, almost 95% of them singletons. The record originates from a study of T cell responses to AZD1222 COVID-19 vaccine. Germline V gives CDR1 LNHDA, CDR2 SQIVND (reference sequence). The V gene lost 3 bases and the J gene lost 2 bases, with 11 bases spanning the gap. The CDR3 sequence is 15 residues long. Findings and caveats of the study: Baseline seropositives among AZD1222 recipients totaled only five or six. Distributed over spike, vaccine-associated CD4 TCRs predominated at 160-218 and 743-854. Donors in the cohort were predominantly white British and more often female, and clonal diversity was possibly underestimated.

V and J are TRBV19 and TRBJ1-3, with no clear D. The material sequenced was peripheral blood, taken on day 0 of AZD1222 vaccination. This TCR came from an adult in good health. The CDR3 loop reads CASSILRGTGNTIYF. The DNA for the CDR3 is TGTGCCAGTAGTATCTTACGGGGAACTGGAAACACCATATATTTT.